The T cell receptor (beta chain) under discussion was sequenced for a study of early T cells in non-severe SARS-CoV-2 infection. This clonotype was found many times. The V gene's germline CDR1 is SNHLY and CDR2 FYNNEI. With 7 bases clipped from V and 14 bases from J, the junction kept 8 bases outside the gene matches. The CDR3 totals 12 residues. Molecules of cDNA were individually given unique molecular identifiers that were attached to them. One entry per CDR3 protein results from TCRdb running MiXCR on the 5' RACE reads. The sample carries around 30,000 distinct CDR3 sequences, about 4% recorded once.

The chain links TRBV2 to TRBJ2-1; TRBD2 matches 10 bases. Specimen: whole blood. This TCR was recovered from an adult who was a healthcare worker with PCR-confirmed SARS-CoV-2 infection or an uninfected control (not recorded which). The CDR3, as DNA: TGTGCCAGCATGTATAGCGGGAGGACGGAGTTCTTC. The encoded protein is CASMYSGRTEFF.